The clone carrying this TCR beta chain appeared a few times. What it recognizes is unknown. The data belong to a study of cytomegalovirus exposure and HLA in healthy donors. 13 Jbeta primers and 60 Vbeta primers were used for the PCR. Authors' methods: Around 10 million of the 80 million or so unique TCR beta chains counted in a later analysis were shared. The repertoire was sequenced with immunoSEQ multiplex PCR; TCRdb's copy has only in-frame clones and lacks some. The V and J calls and clone size come from that table; D and trimming were worked out from the DNA. The sample carries about 150,000 clones, around 72% recorded once. The germline gives CDR1 MGHDK, CDR2 SYGVNS. This CDR3 has 16 amino acids. Germline trimming cut 1 base from V and 4 bases from J; bases unmatched to any gene: 1. Study-wide points: Versus the roughly 670-donor mean, an Asian-associated ancestry cluster reportedly showed fewer N-insertions in a later analysis. A likely sequencing artifact accounted for one observed cluster of highly shared sequence variants.

The sequence came from a man between 35 and 55 years old in good health and CMV-seronegative. Specimen: PBMCs. V is TRBV25-1 and J is TRBJ2-2, with 12 bases identical to TRBD2. The CDR3 loop is CASSESLAGGTGELFF. In DNA form, the CDR3 reads TGTGCCAGCAGTGAATCACTAGCGGGAGGCACCGGGGAGCTGTTTTTT. The complete variable domain, with remaining parts taken from reference TRBV25-1 and TRBJ2-2, reads EADIYQTPRYLVIGTGKKITLECSQTMGHDKMYWYQQDPGMELHLIHYSYGVNSTEKGDLSSESTVSRIRTEHFPLTLESARPSHTSQYLCASSESLAGGTGELFFGEGSRLTVL.